The 19 T cell receptor beta chains presented below share a single source sample, sequenced in a study of CD8 T cells in Susac syndrome. When the RNA was reverse transcribed, random hexamers were used with an input of roughly 0.5 to 1 ug. MiXCR, run by TCRdb on the immunoSEQ multiplex PCR reads, gives a single entry per CDR3 protein. Found here are some 160,000 distinct CDR3 sequences, under 95% of them singletons; the top ten hold approximately 0.075%. Sequenced: CD4+ T cells from PBMCs. The receptors here all came from a human donor in good health.

The chain couples TRBV4-1 to TRBJ2-6; the D gene could be TRBD1 or TRBD2 (7 bases each). The CDR3 has 17 residues. Trimming pared 8 bases from V and 0 bases from J, leaving 17 bases between. CDR1 MGHRA and CDR2 YSYEKL come from the germline V gene. The CDR3, as DNA: TGCGCCAGCGCACCTCAGGGGGGGCTCTCTGGGGCCAACGTCCTGACTTTC. Encoded protein: CASAPQGGLSGANVLTF.

The genes are TRBV30 and TRBJ1-5, with D unresolved. Between the trimmed V and J ends, which lost 2 bases and 11 bases, there was a span of 16 bases. Germline V lookup: CDR1 GTSNPN, CDR2 SVGIG (reference sequence). This CDR3 contains 13 residues. CDR3 amino acids: CAWSTSPHWSQHF. The CDR3 DNA reads TGTGCCTGGAGTACCTCCCCACACTGGTCCCAGCATTTT.

The chain employs TRBV7-2 and TRBJ2-3; 9 bases are shared with TRBD2. The ends lost 1 base at V and 4 bases at J; junction bases unmatched: 6. In germline, CDR1 is SGHTA, CDR2 FQGNSA. The CDR3 is 16 amino acids. The CDR3 reads CASSLGGGAVADTQYF. CDR3 bases: TGTGCCAGCAGCTTAGGCGGGGGGGCCGTCGCAGATACGCAGTATTTT.

This clonotype was seen only a few times. This chain joins TRBV19 and TRBJ2-7; weak D call: TRBD1 (5 bases). V lost 3 bases, J lost 5 bases, and 17 bases lay in between. Germline CDR1 LNHDA, CDR2 SQIVND (reference sequence). The CDR3 extends over 15 amino acids. DNA of the CDR3: TGTGCCAGTAGTATTGGGGCTGGATATCGGAACGAGCAGTACTTC. It specifies CASSIGAGYRNEQYF.

This clonotype was recorded once. This rearrangement joins TRBV5-1 to TRBJ1-1, with D possibly TRBD1 on 6 matching bases. The germline V gene encodes CDR1 SGHRS and CDR2 YFSETQ. This CDR3 is built from 16 residues. The germline V and J ends were trimmed by 1 base and 4 bases, with 17 bases remaining between them. The DNA of the CDR3 is TGCGCCAGCAGCTTGATCAGGGACAAGTTGGGCACTGAAGCTTTCTTT. Translated: CASSLIRDKLGTEAFF.

The chain recombines TRBV27 with TRBJ1-5; D possibly corresponds to TRBD1 (6 bases). Trimming cost V 10 bases and J 0 bases, with 13 bases left between them. The V gene's germline CDR1 is MNHEY and CDR2 SMNVEV (reference sequence). This CDR3 is 14 amino acids long. The chain's CDR3 is CATSTGSSNQPQHF. In DNA form, the CDR3 reads TGTGCCACCTCTACAGGGAGTAGCAATCAGCCCCAGCATTTT.

The V gene is TRBV4-1, the J gene TRBJ2-3, with a possible D match to TRBD2 (5 bases). The CDR3 sequence is 16 residues long. CDR1 is MGHRA, CDR2 YSYEKL, per germline. Trimming cost V 0 bases and J 4 bases, with 14 bases left between them. The CDR3 coding sequence is TGCGCCAGCAGCCAAGATCACGAGGGTTCCGCAGATACGCAGTATTTT. This gives the protein CASSQDHEGSADTQYF.

V and J are TRBV4-3 and TRBJ2-2; TRBD2 matches at 7 bases. The CDR3 totals 14 residues. The J segment lost 7 bases and the V segment lost 3 bases, leaving 5 bases of the junction unmatched. Germline V lookup: CDR1 LGHNA, CDR2 YSLEER. The CDR3 coding sequence is TGCGCCAGCAGCCAGAGCGGGGTTGGCGGGGAGCTGTTTTTT. Protein sequence: CASSQSGVGGELFF.

The CDR3 is CASSPTFGTEEAFF. For the CDR3, the DNA is TGCGCCAGCAGCCCGACGTTCGGGACAGAGGAAGCTTTCTTT. This chain joins TRBV5-1 and TRBJ1-1; 7 positions agree with TRBD1. V lost 4 bases, J lost 8 bases, and 11 bases stayed unmatched. The CDR3 sequence is 14 residues long. Germline CDR1 and CDR2: SGHRS and YFSETQ.

The V gene is TRBV18, the J gene TRBJ1-2; 9 bases are shared with TRBD1. V was clipped by 3 bases and J by 7 bases; unmatched bases: 6. This CDR3 is 14 amino acids long. The germline V gene has CDR1 KGHSH and CDR2 LQKENI. As DNA, the CDR3 is TGTGCCAGCTCACCCTCGGACAGGGGACGTGGCTACACCTTC. It yields the protein CASSPSDRGRGYTF. Variable domain in full (rest from reference TRBV18 and TRBJ1-2): NAGVMQNPRHLVRRRGQEARLRCSPMKGHSHVYWYRQLPEEGLKFMVYLQKENIIDESGMPKERFSAEFPKEGPSILRIQQVVRGDSAAYFCASSPSDRGRGYTFGSGTRLTVV.

Here the CDR3 reads CASSYAGQVSYEQYF. The CDR3 DNA sequence: TGTGCCAGCAGTTACGCCGGACAGGTCTCCTACGAGCAGTACTTC. V and J are TRBV6-5 and TRBJ2-7; 7 bases align to TRBD1. With 2 bases clipped from V and 0 bases from J, the junction kept 4 bases outside the gene matches. CDR3 length equals 15 residues. Germline loops: CDR1 MNHEY, CDR2 SVGAGI.

The V and J genes are TRBV6-5 and TRBJ2-3; the D gene is possibly TRBD1 (5 bases). From germline, CDR1 is MNHEY and CDR2 SVGAGI. CDR3 length: 14 amino acids. V lost 4 bases and J 2 bases, leaving 10 bases between the germline ends. The CDR3: CASSFSTATDTQYF. The CDR3 DNA is TGTGCCAGCAGTTTTTCGACAGCCACAGATACGCAGTATTTT.

The chain recombines TRBV7-9 with TRBJ2-1, with D tentatively TRBD2 (6 bases). Germline CDR1 and CDR2: SEHNR and FQNEAQ (reference sequence). Trimming took 5 bases from V and 8 from J, leaving 19 bases between them. This CDR3 is built from 15 residues. As DNA, the CDR3 is TGTGCCAGCAGCCGGCGGGCGGGACGGGGCGATGAGCAGTTCTTC. This encodes CASSRRAGRGDEQFF.

The chain links TRBV29-1 to TRBJ1-1; D perhaps matches TRBD1 (5 bases). This CDR3 has 13 residues. V dropped 1 base and J dropped 4 bases, with 10 bases sitting between them. Germline CDR1 is SQVTM and CDR2 is ANQGSEA. CDR3 sequence: CSVEGGGGTEAFF. The CDR3 DNA is TGCAGCGTTGAAGGGGGCGGGGGCACTGAAGCTTTCTTT.

The chain links TRBV7-8 to TRBJ1-5; maybe TRBD1 (6 bases). Per germline, CDR1 SGHVS and CDR2 FQNEAQ. This CDR3 has 19 residues. V lost 1 base to trimming and J lost 2 bases, with 21 bases between them. In DNA form, the CDR3 reads TGTGCCAGCAGCTTAGGGCCTTTTGCCCAGGGGATGGGCAATCAGCCCCAGCATTTT. Translated, it gives CASSLGPFAQGMGNQPQHF.

This chain uses TRBV13 with TRBJ2-4; 7 positions match TRBD1. Germline V gene lookup returns CDR1 PRHDT and CDR2 FYEKMQ (reference sequence). The CDR3 extends over 17 amino acids. Trimming removed 4 bases from V and 7 bases from J; junction bases left unmatched: 16. The CDR3 sequence: CASSYRRGQGVRNIQYF. The CDR3 DNA reads TGTGCCAGCAGCTATAGAAGGGGCCAGGGGGTTCGGAACATTCAGTACTTC.

This chain uses TRBV20-1 with TRBJ2-1; D is uncertain. V lost 4 bases and J lost 6, with 7 bases in between. From germline, CDR1 is DFQATT and CDR2 SNEGSKA (reference sequence). This CDR3 region has 11 residues. The CDR3 sequence: CSATQPNEQFF. In nucleotides, the CDR3 is TGCAGTGCTACACAGCCCAATGAGCAGTTCTTC.

V and J are TRBV20-1 and TRBJ2-2; TRBD2 matches 10 bases. The CDR3 length is 15 residues. V dropped 5 bases and J dropped 2; count of bases not matched to a gene: 5. Per the germline V gene, CDR1 is DFQATT and CDR2 is SNEGSKA (reference sequence). In nucleotides, the CDR3 is TGCAGTGCTGGGCCTAGCGGGGGCAACACCGGGGAGCTGTTTTTT. Amino acid sequence: CSAGPSGGNTGELFF.

The rearrangement joins TRBV7-9 to TRBJ2-7; D is possibly TRBD1 (6 bases). This CDR3 contains 12 residues. Germline CDR1 reads SEHNR; CDR2 reads FQNEAQ (reference sequence). V lost 1 base and J lost 9, with 10 bases in between. CDR3 bases: TGTGCCAGCAGCTTAGGGGGGCAGGTGCAGTACTTC. This sequence encodes CASSLGGQVQYF.